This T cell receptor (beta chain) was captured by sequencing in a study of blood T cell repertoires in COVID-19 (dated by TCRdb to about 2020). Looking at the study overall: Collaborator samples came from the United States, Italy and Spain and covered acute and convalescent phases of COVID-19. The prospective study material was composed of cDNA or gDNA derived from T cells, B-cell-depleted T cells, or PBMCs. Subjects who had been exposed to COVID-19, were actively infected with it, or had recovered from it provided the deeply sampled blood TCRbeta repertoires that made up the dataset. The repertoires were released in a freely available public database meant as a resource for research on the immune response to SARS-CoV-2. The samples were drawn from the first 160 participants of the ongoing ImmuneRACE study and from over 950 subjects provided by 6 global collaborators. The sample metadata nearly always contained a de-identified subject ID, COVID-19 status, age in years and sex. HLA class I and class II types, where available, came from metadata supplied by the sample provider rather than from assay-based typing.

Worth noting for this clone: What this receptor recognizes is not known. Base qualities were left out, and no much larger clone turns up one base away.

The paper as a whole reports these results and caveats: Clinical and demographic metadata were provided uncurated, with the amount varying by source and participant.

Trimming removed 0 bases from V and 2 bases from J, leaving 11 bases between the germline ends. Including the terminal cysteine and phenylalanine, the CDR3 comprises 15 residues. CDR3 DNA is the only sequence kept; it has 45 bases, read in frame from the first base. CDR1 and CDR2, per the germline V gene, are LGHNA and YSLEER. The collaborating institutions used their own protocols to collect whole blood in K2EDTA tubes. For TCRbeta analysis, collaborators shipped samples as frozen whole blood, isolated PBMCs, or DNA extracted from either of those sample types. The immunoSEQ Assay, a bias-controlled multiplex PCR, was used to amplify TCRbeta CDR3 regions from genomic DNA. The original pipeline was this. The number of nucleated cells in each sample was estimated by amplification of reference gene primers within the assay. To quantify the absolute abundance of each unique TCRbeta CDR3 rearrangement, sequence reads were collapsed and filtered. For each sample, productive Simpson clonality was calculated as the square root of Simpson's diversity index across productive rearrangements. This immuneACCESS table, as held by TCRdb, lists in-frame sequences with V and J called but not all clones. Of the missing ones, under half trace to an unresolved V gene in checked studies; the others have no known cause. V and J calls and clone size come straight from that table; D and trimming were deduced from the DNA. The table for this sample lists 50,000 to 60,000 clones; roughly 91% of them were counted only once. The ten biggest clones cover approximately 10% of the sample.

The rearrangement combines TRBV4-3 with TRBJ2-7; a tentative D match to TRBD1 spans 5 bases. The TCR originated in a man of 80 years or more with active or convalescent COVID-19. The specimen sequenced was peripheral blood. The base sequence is TGCGCCAGCAGCCAAGACCACGGACAAACCTACGAGCAGTACTTC. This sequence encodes CASSQDHGQTYEQYF.